This T cell receptor beta chain comes out of a study of shared clonotypes between healthy human individuals. Sequencing was performed with immunoSEQ multiplex PCR; in TCRdb, only in-frame clones are kept and a portion is missing. In the table there are fewer than 850,000 clones, more than 70% of which are singletons. The CDR3 has 17 residues. V lost 0 bases to trimming and J lost 2 bases; unmatched junction nucleotides: 9. Germline V gene lookup returns CDR1 SGDLS and CDR2 YYNGEE. The J gene is TRBJ2-7, the V gene TRBV9; TRBD1 aligns across 9 bases. The sequence derives from a young woman in good health. The sequenced sample consisted of memory CD4+ T cells sorted from blood. The subset denotes: CD45RA-negative fraction. The CDR3 sequence: CASSVGVGDRATYEQYF. CDR3 DNA sequence: TGTGCCAGCAGCGTAGGGGTGGGGGACAGGGCTACCTACGAGCAGTACTTC.